These T cell receptor beta chains were read from a single sample in a study of blood T cell repertoires in COVID-19. The assay was immunoSEQ multiplex PCR, and TCRdb's table has in-frame clones only and misses some. The sample includes 85,000 to 100,000 clones, 84% of them seen just once. Sequenced: peripheral blood. All receptors derive from a woman in her sixties or seventies with acute or convalescent COVID-19. Each CDR3 is given with its conserved first and last residue. The D gene is left open where the match is weak.

v_gene,d_gene,j_gene,CDR3aa
TRBV9,TRBD2,TRBJ2-3,CASSAAGTRSFDTQYF
TRBV4-1,-,TRBJ2-7,CASSQYSQGPYEQYF
TRBV7-9,TRBD1,TRBJ1-6,CASSLTGEGSPLHF
TRBV6-5,TRBD2,TRBJ2-1,CASSRRGGEQFF
TRBV5-1,-,TRBJ2-2,CASSWGQGSIGELFF
TRBV5-1,TRBD2,TRBJ2-3,CASSLRLAEITDTQYF
TRBV18,TRBD1,TRBJ1-1,CASSPTILTGGGTEAFF
TRBV7-3,TRBD2,TRBJ2-5,CASSPGLAGGNRQETQYF
TRBV6-6,TRBD2,TRBJ2-3,CASAASGGTDTQYF
TRBV19,-,TRBJ2-2,CATQAPGRTGELFF
TRBV3-1/TRBV3-2,-,TRBJ2-5,CASSHPGTQYF
TRBV18,-,TRBJ2-5,CASSPGGEETQYF
TRBV3-1/TRBV3-2,TRBD1,TRBJ2-2,CASSQDGQGGNTGELFF
TRBV6-5,-,TRBJ1-1,CASRGGERSTEAFF
TRBV9,TRBD1,TRBJ2-2,CASSAERGRRTGELFF
TRBV5-1,TRBD2,TRBJ2-7,CASSWGPRGGLTYEQYF
TRBV11-2,TRBD2,TRBJ2-7,CASKNTASGVQEQYF